This entry lists 28 T cell receptor beta chains sequenced from one sample in a study of CD8 T cells in Susac syndrome. The authors reverse transcribed roughly 0.5 to 1 ug RNA with random hexamers. TCRdb redid the calling of the immunoSEQ multiplex PCR reads with MiXCR, one entry per CDR3 protein. This table has some 120,000 distinct CDR3 sequences, approximately 95% appearing once. The sequencing sample was made of CD8+ T cells from PBMCs. These receptor sequences come from a human donor with multiple sclerosis.

The V and J genes are TRBV20-1 and TRBJ2-3, with TRBD2 identical over 12 bases. Trimming took 0 bases from V and 3 from J; bases not matched to a gene: 7. Germline V lookup: CDR1 DFQATT, CDR2 SNEGSKA (reference sequence). There are 17 residues in the CDR3. The DNA of the CDR3 is TGCAGTGCTAGAGATCCACGGACTAGCGGGGATACAGATACGCAGTATTTT. It translates to CSARDPRTSGDTDTQYF.

This clonotype was observed once. This sequence joins TRBV5-6 and TRBJ2-7; D call uncertain. The CDR3 is 13 amino acids. V gave up 2 bases and J gave up 2 bases, with 8 bases separating them. Germline lookup yields CDR1 SGHDT and CDR2 YYEEEE. CDR3 residues: CASSFSSPYEQYV. CDR3 nucleotides: TGTGCCAGCAGCTTCAGCAGCCCCTACGAGCAGTACGTC.

The chain links TRBV7-9 to TRBJ2-5, with no clear D. Trimming pared 10 bases from V and 5 bases from J, leaving 20 bases between. The length of the CDR3 is 14 residues. Germline loops: CDR1 SEHNR, CDR2 FQNEAQ (reference sequence). CDR3 coding DNA: TGTGCCACCCGGTGGGTCCACCGTGAGGAGACCCAGTACTTC. It is translated as CATRWVHREETQYF.

The genes are TRBV4-1 and TRBJ2-3; possibly TRBD1 for D (5 bases). Germline CDR1 is MGHRA and CDR2 is YSYEKL. V lost 2 bases, J lost 4 bases, and 10 bases lay in between. The CDR3 covers 14 residues. CDR3 protein: CASSQKQGPDTQYF. The CDR3 bases are TGCGCCAGCAGCCAAAAGCAGGGTCCAGATACGCAGTATTTT.

The chain joins TRBV30 to TRBJ1-2; D not resolved. Trimming took off 3 bases at V and 3 bases at J, with 5 bases between the two ends. This CDR3 contains 11 residues. From germline, CDR1 is GTSNPN and CDR2 SVGIG (reference sequence). The chain's CDR3 is CAWRPHYGYTF. In nucleotides, the CDR3 is TGTGCCTGGAGGCCACACTATGGCTACACCTTC.

This rearrangement joins TRBV29-1 to TRBJ2-7, with D uncertain. The V and J ends lost 4 bases and 2 bases respectively, with 12 bases between them. CDR1 SQVTM and CDR2 ANQGSEA come from the germline V gene. The CDR3 length is 13 residues. The CDR3 region has the DNA TGCAGCGTTGTCCCCCTCACGGCCTACGAGCAGTACGTC. Translating gives CSVVPLTAYEQYV.

The chain is built from TRBV5-6 and TRBJ2-1, with 10 bases aligning to TRBD2. CDR3 length: 17 residues. Per germline, CDR1 SGHDT and CDR2 YYEEEE. V shed 4 bases and J 0 bases; nucleotides not matched to a gene: 7. CDR3 amino acids: CASSGGPSGSSYNEQFF. DNA of the CDR3: TGTGCCAGCAGCGGGGGGCCTAGCGGGAGCTCCTACAATGAGCAGTTCTTC. The whole variable domain, remainder taken from reference TRBV5-6 and TRBJ2-1, is DAGVTQSPTHLIKTRGQQVTLRCSPKSGHDTVSWYQQALGQGPQFIFQYYEEEERQRGNFPDRFSGHQFPNYSSELNVNALLLGDSALYLCASSGGPSGSSYNEQFFGPGTRLTVL.

The V call is TRBV7-9, the J call TRBJ2-7; 9 nucleotides align to TRBD1. The CDR3 has 14 amino acids. V dropped 4 bases and J dropped 2; count of bases not matched to a gene: 3. Germline lookup yields CDR1 SEHNR and CDR2 FQNEAQ (reference sequence). CDR3 bases: TGTGCCAGCAGCTCCGGACAGGGGACCTACGAGCAGTACTTC. It encodes CASSSGQGTYEQYF.

This clonotype has only one observation. V usage is TRBV27 and J usage is TRBJ2-1; D remains unclear. The CDR3 is 15 amino acids. Germline V gene data show CDR1 as MNHEY and CDR2 as SMNVEV (reference sequence). V lost 4 bases to trimming and J lost 6 bases, with 16 bases between them. The chain's CDR3 is CASSSAGSFRNEQFF. The DNA of the CDR3 is TGTGCCAGCAGTTCAGCCGGGTCTTTTCGCAATGAGCAGTTCTTC.

The CDR3 nucleotides are TGTGCCATCAGCTCTAGCGGGACTTCCTACGAGCAGTACGTC. This encodes CAISSSGTSYEQYV. V is TRBV10-3 and J is TRBJ2-7, with TRBD2 matching over 9 bases. V shed 6 bases and J 1 base; nucleotides not matched to a gene: 4. Looked up from germline, CDR1 is ENHRY and CDR2 is SYGVKD. The CDR3 has 14 residues.

The chain recombines TRBV5-6 with TRBJ1-1, with no clear D. Trimming removed 4 bases from V and 4 bases from J, with 17 bases in between. The CDR3 loop spans 15 amino acids. Germline-derived CDR1 and CDR2 are SGHDT and YYEEEE. CDR3 coding DNA: TGTGCCAGCAGCCTTGGTAGAGGGTGGGGCACTGAAGCTTTCTTT. Protein: CASSLGRGWGTEAFF.

The V call is TRBV27, the J call TRBJ1-5; D is undetermined. The germline V gene encodes CDR1 MNHEY and CDR2 SMNVEV (reference sequence). Trimming took 0 bases from V and 5 from J, leaving 5 bases between them. The CDR3 has 13 residues. The CDR3 bases are TGTGCCAGCAGTTTATCGTCCGATCAGCCCCAGCATTTT. Its protein is CASSLSSDQPQHF.

This sequence joins TRBV6-1 and TRBJ1-1, with D possibly being TRBD1 (6 bases). The CDR3 spans 14 residues. The germline V gene encodes CDR1 MNHNS and CDR2 SASEGT. Trimming shortened V by 6 bases and J by 10 bases, and 21 bases separated the two germline ends. CDR3 in amino acids: CASRSDSAFFRAFF. The CDR3 bases are TGTGCCAGCAGGTCGGACAGTGCTTTTTTTAGAGCTTTCTTT.

The chain combines TRBV19 with TRBJ2-1; tentatively, D is TRBD1 (5 bases). There are 14 residues in the CDR3. CDR1 is LNHDA, CDR2 SQIVND, per germline (reference sequence). Trimming took 3 bases from V and 2 from J, leaving 8 bases between them. Here the CDR3 reads CASSIQGTYNEQFF. For the CDR3, the DNA is TGTGCCAGTAGTATCCAGGGAACCTACAATGAGCAGTTCTTC.

The gene calls are TRBV15 and TRBJ2-7; 9 positions agree with TRBD1. V was pared by 5 bases and J by 3 bases, with 5 bases of the junction left unmatched. CDR1 and CDR2 (germline): LNHNV, YYDKDF (reference sequence). This CDR3 contains 14 residues. The CDR3 coding sequence is TGTGCCACCAGCGGGGACAGGGAGATCTACGAGCAGTACTTC. Residues: CATSGDREIYEQYF.

This sequence joins TRBV29-1 and TRBJ1-5; 7 nucleotides align to TRBD1. Germline V CDR1 and CDR2: SQVTM, ANQGSEA. V was pared by 1 base and J by 3 bases, with 3 bases of the junction left unmatched. The CDR3 length is 14 residues. The chain's CDR3 is CSVEGDSDNQPQHF. The DNA for the CDR3 is TGCAGCGTTGAAGGGGACAGCGACAATCAGCCCCAGCATTTT.

The table lists this clonotype with a count of one. This chain connects TRBV13 to TRBJ1-1; D is undetermined. V was clipped by 0 bases and J by 6 bases, with 8 bases between them. Germline loops: CDR1 PRHDT, CDR2 FYEKMQ (reference sequence). This CDR3 has 13 residues. For the CDR3, the DNA is TGTGCCAGCAGCTTAGGGGCCTACTCTGAAGCTTTCTTT. This translates into CASSLGAYSEAFF.

This rearrangement joins TRBV20-1 to TRBJ2-5, with D hard to call. Per germline, CDR1 DFQATT and CDR2 SNEGSKA (reference sequence). CDR3 length: 15 residues. V shed 3 bases and J shed 5 bases, with 19 bases lying between them. CDR3 bases: TGCAGTGCTAGGTCGGTGGCACTCAATTGGGAGACCCAGTACTTC. Encoded protein: CSARSVALNWETQYF.

J is TRBJ2-2 and V is TRBV28; tentatively, D is TRBD1 (6 bases). Germline V gene sequence: CDR1 MDHEN, CDR2 SYDVKM. The CDR3 is made up of 11 amino acids. V dropped 6 bases and J dropped 7 bases, with 6 bases sitting between them. CDR3 in amino acids: CASRDSGELFF. DNA of the CDR3: TGTGCCAGCAGGGACAGCGGGGAGCTGTTTTTT. Filled out from reference TRBV28 and TRBJ2-2, the complete variable domain reads DVKVTQSSRYLVKRTGEKVFLECVQDMDHENMFWYRQDPGLGLRLIYFSYDVKMKEKGDIPEGYSVSREKKERFSLILESASTNQTSMYLCASRDSGELFFGEGSRLTVL.

This chain connects TRBV12-3 or TRBV12-4 to TRBJ1-1; D is unresolved. The CDR3 totals 13 residues. V lost 6 bases to trimming and J lost 1 base, with 9 bases between them. This chain's CDR3 is CASSGRGNTEAFF. The DNA for the CDR3 is TGTGCCAGCAGCGGGCGGGGGAACACTGAAGCTTTCTTT.

The rearrangement links TRBV29-1 to TRBJ1-3, with unresolved D. CDR3 length: 13 amino acids. Germline CDR1 reads SQVTM; CDR2 reads ANQGSEA. Between the trimmed V and J ends, which lost 3 bases and 4 bases, there was a span of 10 bases. Here the CDR3 reads CSVDVRTGNTIYF. The CDR3 DNA follows: TGCAGCGTTGACGTCCGGACGGGAAACACCATATATTTT.

The chain joins TRBV28 to TRBJ2-7, with 8 bases that match TRBD1. Trimming removed 5 bases from V and 5 bases from J; junction bases left unmatched: 5. This CDR3 is built from 13 residues. Germline CDR1 reads MDHEN; CDR2 reads SYDVKM. The CDR3 sequence: CASSPTGVDEQYF. For the CDR3, the DNA is TGTGCCAGCAGTCCGACAGGGGTCGACGAGCAGTACTTC.

The rearrangement joins TRBV27 to TRBJ1-2; D might be TRBD1 (6 bases). The germline V gene has CDR1 MNHEY and CDR2 SMNVEV (reference sequence). V lost 3 bases and J lost 4, with 24 bases in between. The length of the CDR3 is 18 residues. CDR3 amino acids: CASSFRAGGPTLGYGYTF. In nucleotides, the CDR3 is TGTGCCAGCAGTTTTAGGGCGGGGGGCCCCACTCTGGGCTATGGCTACACCTTC.

The chain links TRBV4-1 to TRBJ1-2, with 11 nucleotides matching TRBD1. The CDR3 runs 16 residues. Germline trimming cut 4 bases from V and 3 bases from J; bases unmatched to any gene: 7. Germline lookup yields CDR1 MGHRA and CDR2 YSYEKL. The CDR3 sequence is CASSRRDRGYDYGYTF. As DNA, the CDR3 is TGCGCCAGCAGCCGACGGGACAGGGGGTACGACTATGGCTACACCTTC.

This chain joins TRBV20-1 and TRBJ1-6; D remains ambiguous. Looked up from germline, CDR1 is DFQATT and CDR2 is SNEGSKA (reference sequence). V was shortened by 6 bases and J by 17 bases, with 17 bases between the two germline ends. The CDR3 covers 11 residues. In nucleotides, the CDR3 is TGCAGTGCACCGTCCGGGAGCGAGGTCCACTTT. Protein sequence: CSAPSGSEVHF.

This clonotype was detected only a few times. The rearrangement joins TRBV7-9 to TRBJ2-1; 9 bases align to TRBD2. Germline values: CDR1 SEHNR, CDR2 FQNEAQ (reference sequence). The V segment lost 6 bases and the J segment 0 bases; nucleotides outside the gene matches: 3. The CDR3 consists of 15 residues. This CDR3 reads CASSLAGSSYNEQFF. The DNA for the CDR3 is TGTGCCAGCAGTCTAGCGGGGAGCTCCTACAATGAGCAGTTCTTC.

The chain couples TRBV15 to TRBJ2-1; unclear D gene. V lost 0 bases to trimming and J lost 14 bases, with 17 bases between them. The germline CDR1 and CDR2 sequences are LNHNV and YYDKDF (reference sequence). The CDR3 is 14 residues long. This chain's CDR3 is CATSRDLTSVGEFF. CDR3 in DNA: TGTGCCACCAGCAGAGATCTGACTTCTGTTGGGGAGTTCTTC.

The chain couples TRBV27 to TRBJ1-1; perhaps TRBD1 as D (6 bases). Trimming took 2 bases from V and 7 from J, leaving 11 bases between them. Germline-derived CDR1 and CDR2 are MNHEY and SMNVEV (reference sequence). CDR3 length: 13 residues. This chain's CDR3 is CASSLNRDGEAFF. The CDR3 nucleotides read TGTGCCAGCAGTTTAAACAGGGATGGTGAAGCTTTCTTT.